This T cell receptor beta chain stems from a study of beta chain features in type 1 diabetes (dated by TCRdb to between 2018 and 2020). For the wider study: Patients and healthy donors did not differ in mean age, gender distribution, total cell number or subset yield. A total of 107,917,701 sorted cells were examined across all samples, and the number of cells per subset was strongly correlated with RNA yield. Regulatory and stem cell-like memory subsets were isolated from only 8 patients and 8 healthy donors, whereas naive and central memory subsets came from all 28 donors. In the study, TCRB repertoires of sorted circulating CD4+ T cell subsets from recently diagnosed type 1 diabetes patients were compared with those of matched healthy donors.

Findings and caveats that apply to the study as a whole: Sequencing cDNA rather than genomic DNA could over-represent highly expressing activated cells, although activation and CD3 levels did not differ between groups. HLA sub-analyses involved small numbers of individuals, so any influence of HLA type on TCRB rearrangement remained unresolved. Shorter templates might have been favored by PCR, but patient and control samples were amplified and corrected together, so both groups would have been affected equally by any skew. Patients with type 1 diabetes made fewer insertions and deleted more nucleotides at VDJ recombination sites, implying thymic rearrangement abnormalities. Type 1 diabetes patients showed a moderate but significant shortening of TCRB CDR3 length in all four CD4+ subsets. Naive, central memory and regulatory TCRB repertoires appeared to be more similar among patients than among healthy donors.

The entire isolated RNA was reverse transcribed using the High Capacity cDNA Reverse Transcription Kit, and thus expressed TCRB transcripts were sequenced. Deep immunoSEQ sequencing was performed on naive, central memory and regulatory T cell samples, with an average of approximately 4 million total reads per sample. Sorted cells were lysed in RLT buffer and RNA was extracted with DNase-treated RNeasy Micro or Mini kits, depending on cell number. To prevent cross-contamination, every cell subset was processed on its own, while patient and healthy donor samples were processed together. The immunoSEQ multiplex PCR was used to amplify TCRB sequences from cDNA, yielding 87-bp fragments that span the CDR3 region. Amplicons were sequenced on the Illumina HiSeq platform. Concerning the study's data processing: PCR bias was corrected computationally using synthetic template baselines, and reads within Hamming distance 2 were collapsed, with unmergeable singletons discarded. Reads were aligned against IMGT so that V, D and J genes, CDR3 length and insertions or deletions at six rearrangement sites could be assigned. Within each subset, clonotype counts were normalized to sorted cell number, and only after that were true diversity and Gini coefficients computed with the tcR R package. The overlap coefficient, calculated on TCRB nucleotide sequences, was used to measure repertoire sharing. As a proxy for the pre-selection repertoire, out-of-frame TCRB sequences from naive cells were analyzed. TCRdb stores this immuneACCESS table with in-frame sequences only. Part of the clones is absent; in the studies checked, under half of the shortfall reflects unresolved V genes, and no reason is known for the rest. The DNA gave D and trimming, while V, J and clone size come from that table. The sample yields 350,000 to 400,000 clones; roughly 16% were counted once. Approximately 0.02% of the sample goes to the ten largest clones.

V is trimmed back by 4 bases and J by 5 bases, and the junction contains 16 bases that no gene match accounts for. The CDR3 goes from the cysteine to the phenylalanine over 16 residues. The read is trimmed to its CDR3 DNA, 48 bases read in frame from base 1. The germline V gene supplies CDR1 SQVTM and CDR2 ANQGSEA. From each donor, a single peripheral blood sample of about 110 mL on average was drawn into heparinised tubes. Naive, central memory, regulatory and stem cell-like memory CD4+ T cells were sorted on a BD FACSAria II using a panel including CD45RO, CCR7, CD25, CD127, CD95 and CD27. Purity was above 95% for every sorted population. Right away, PBMCs were isolated by Lymphoprep density gradient centrifugation and were stained directly, with no culture step. So that batch effects would be minimized, each experiment stained and sorted samples in pairs, pairing one healthy donor with one patient.

This clone was counted a few times. No antigen is known for it. Per-nucleotide qualities are absent, and no much larger clonotype sits a single base away. This clonotype was sampled from a woman younger than 30 in good health. The sequence is built from TRBV29-1 and TRBJ2-7, and 8 junction bases match TRBD1. The sequenced sample consisted of naive CD4+ T cells from blood. The sample's cell subset or site label is to be understood as: true naive CD4+ T cells. The CDR3 sequence is CSVGGQGAINRDEQYF. The sequence in DNA is TGCAGCGTTGGTGGGCAGGGGGCGATCAATAGAGACGAGCAGTACTTC.